Listed below are T cell receptor beta chains from one sample, sequenced in a study of OX40 agonist ivuxolimab in advanced cancers. Some clones are missing from TCRdb's copy, which holds only in-frame ones; the method was immunoSEQ multiplex PCR. This table holds tens of thousands of clones, roughly nine tenths found once. The source was CD4+ or CD8+ T cells sorted from blood, collected in a trial of the OX40 agonist ivuxolimab. The receptors derive from an adult with an advanced solid tumor such as melanoma, head and neck, liver or kidney cancer. Each CDR3 is given without its conserved first and last residue. Rows may omit the clone size; those that give it use once, few, many or a size class.

v_gene	j_gene	abundance	CDR3aa
TRBV7-2	TRBJ1-2	once	ASSISTGNYGYT
TRBV5-1	TRBJ2-1	.	ASSSERGAHKF
TRBV5-5	TRBJ1-6	.	ASSLDARKTSYNSPLH
TRBV6-5	TRBJ1-1	.	ASRGTGLDGTEAF
TRBV25-1	TRBJ1-4	.	ASKAISSTNEKLF
TRBV10-3	TRBJ2-1	once	AISFLTSGGPLSEQF
TRBV19	TRBJ1-1	.	ASRDRGNTEAF
TRBV11-3	TRBJ2-3	.	ASSPGGPSTDTQY
TRBV19	TRBJ2-5	.	ASSRGGEQETQY
TRBV27	TRBJ2-2	.	ASSLGGFSQTGELF
TRBV19	TRBJ2-2	.	ASARQGLNTGELF
TRBV5-1	TRBJ1-6	.	ASSLEPGANSPLH
TRBV6-6	TRBJ1-1	.	ASSQGSLGTEAF
TRBV28	TRBJ2-1	.	ASTAGGTVREQF
TRBV19	TRBJ2-7	few	ATRLAGGHEQY
TRBV5-1	TRBJ2-1	.	ASSILAGDANEQF
TRBV18	TRBJ1-6	.	ASSPKRQNNSPLH
TRBV7-2	TRBJ2-3	.	ASSLALSLSGGAKDTQY
TRBV4-1	TRBJ2-7	.	ASSQDNRQVIGEQY
TRBV6-6	TRBJ2-5	.	ASSPTGTQY
TRBV2	TRBJ2-7	.	ASRRLKGLGEQY
TRBV5-1	TRBJ1-1	.	ASSLGQTEAF
TRBV5-1	TRBJ1-5	.	ASSPGQGENQPQH
TRBV7-9	TRBJ2-1	.	ASTRQEYYNEQF
TRBV7-2	TRBJ2-3	.	ASSSGEGATDTQY
TRBV4-2	TRBJ1-4	.	ASSQDSARVVEKLF
TRBV5-1	TRBJ1-3	.	ASSLGSTIY
TRBV19	TRBJ2-2	once	ASSTINTGELF
TRBV19	TRBJ2-1	.	ASSPDIGGLF
TRBV10-1	TRBJ2-2	.	ASQGTLNTGELF
TRBV18	TRBJ2-5	.	ASSPPGEETQY
TRBV18	TRBJ2-3	.	ASSPSDTQY
TRBV4-1	TRBJ2-1	once	ASSQDTGSTYNEQF
TRBV28	TRBJ2-1	.	ASTAWAGGYNEQF
TRBV28	TRBJ1-5	.	ASTLGGSNQPQH
TRBV28	TRBJ1-5	.	ASRSRQGSNQPQH
TRBV5-1	TRBJ2-1	once	ASSKGENEQF